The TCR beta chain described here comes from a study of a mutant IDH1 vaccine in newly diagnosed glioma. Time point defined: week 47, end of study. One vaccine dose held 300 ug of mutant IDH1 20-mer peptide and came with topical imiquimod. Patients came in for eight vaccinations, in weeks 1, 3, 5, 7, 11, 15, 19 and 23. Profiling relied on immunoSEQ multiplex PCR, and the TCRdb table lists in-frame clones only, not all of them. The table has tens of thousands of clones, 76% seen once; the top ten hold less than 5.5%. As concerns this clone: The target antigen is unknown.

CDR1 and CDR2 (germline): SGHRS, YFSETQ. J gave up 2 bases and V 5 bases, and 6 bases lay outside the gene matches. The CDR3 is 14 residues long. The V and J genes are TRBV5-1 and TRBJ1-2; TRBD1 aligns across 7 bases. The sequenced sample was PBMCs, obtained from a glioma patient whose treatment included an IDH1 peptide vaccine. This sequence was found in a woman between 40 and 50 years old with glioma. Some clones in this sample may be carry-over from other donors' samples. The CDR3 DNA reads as TGCGCCAGCAGTGAAGCGGACAGGAACTATGGCTACACCTTC. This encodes CASSEADRNYGYTF. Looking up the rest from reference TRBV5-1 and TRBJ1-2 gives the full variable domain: KAGVTQTPRYLIKTRGQQVTLSCSPISGHRSVSWYQQTPGQGLQFLFEYFSETQRNKGNFPGRFSGRQFSNSRSEMNVSTLELGDSALYLCASSEADRNYGYTFGSGTRLTVV.